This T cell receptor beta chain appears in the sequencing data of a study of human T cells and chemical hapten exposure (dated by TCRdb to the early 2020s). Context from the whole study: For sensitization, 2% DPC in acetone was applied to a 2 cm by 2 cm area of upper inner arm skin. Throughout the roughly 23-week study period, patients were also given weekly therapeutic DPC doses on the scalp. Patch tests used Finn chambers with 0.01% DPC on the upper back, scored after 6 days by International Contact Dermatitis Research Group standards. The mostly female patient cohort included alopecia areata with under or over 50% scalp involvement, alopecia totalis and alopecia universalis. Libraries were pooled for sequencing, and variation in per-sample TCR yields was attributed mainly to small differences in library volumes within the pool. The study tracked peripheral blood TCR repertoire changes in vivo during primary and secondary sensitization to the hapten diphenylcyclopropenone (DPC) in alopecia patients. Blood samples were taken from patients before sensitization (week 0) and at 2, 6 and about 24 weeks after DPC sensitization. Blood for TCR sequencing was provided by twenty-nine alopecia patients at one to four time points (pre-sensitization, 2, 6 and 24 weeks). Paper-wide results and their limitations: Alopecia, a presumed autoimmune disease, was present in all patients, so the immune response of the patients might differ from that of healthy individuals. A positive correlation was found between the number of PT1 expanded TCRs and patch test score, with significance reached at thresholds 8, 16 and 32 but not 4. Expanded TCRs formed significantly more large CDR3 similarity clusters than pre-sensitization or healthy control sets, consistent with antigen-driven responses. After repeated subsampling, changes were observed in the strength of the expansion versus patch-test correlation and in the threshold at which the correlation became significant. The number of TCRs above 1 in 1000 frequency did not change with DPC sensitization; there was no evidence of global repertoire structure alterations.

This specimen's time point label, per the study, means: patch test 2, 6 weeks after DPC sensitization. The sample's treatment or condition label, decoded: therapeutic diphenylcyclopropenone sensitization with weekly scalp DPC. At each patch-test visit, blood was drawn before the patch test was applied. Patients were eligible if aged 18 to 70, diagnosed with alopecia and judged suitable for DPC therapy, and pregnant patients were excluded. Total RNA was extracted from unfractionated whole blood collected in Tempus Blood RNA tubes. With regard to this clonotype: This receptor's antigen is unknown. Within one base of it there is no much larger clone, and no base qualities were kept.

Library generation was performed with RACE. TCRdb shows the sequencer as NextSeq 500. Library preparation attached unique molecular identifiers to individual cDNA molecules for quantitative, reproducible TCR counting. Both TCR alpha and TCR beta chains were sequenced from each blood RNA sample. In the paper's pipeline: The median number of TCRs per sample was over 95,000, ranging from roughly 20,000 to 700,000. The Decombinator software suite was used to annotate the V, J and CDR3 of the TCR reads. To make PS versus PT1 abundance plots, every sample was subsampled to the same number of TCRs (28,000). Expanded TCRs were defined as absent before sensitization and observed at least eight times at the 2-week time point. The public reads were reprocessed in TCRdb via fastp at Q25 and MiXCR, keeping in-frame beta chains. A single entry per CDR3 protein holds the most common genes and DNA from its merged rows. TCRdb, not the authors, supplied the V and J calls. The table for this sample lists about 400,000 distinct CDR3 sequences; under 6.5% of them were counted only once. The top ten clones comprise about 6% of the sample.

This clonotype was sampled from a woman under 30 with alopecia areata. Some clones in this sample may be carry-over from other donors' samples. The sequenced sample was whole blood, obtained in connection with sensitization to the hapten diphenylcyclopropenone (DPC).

The CDR3 protein is CASSAVAQETQYF. The sequenced DNA: TGTGCCAGCAGCGCTGTGGCGCAGGAGACCCAGTACTTC. This chain is built from TRBV7-9 and TRBJ2-5, with no D gene named confidently. CDR1 and CDR2 were assigned from the germline V gene (reference sequence) as SEHNR and FQNEAQ. The CDR3, from cysteine to phenylalanine, totals 13 residues. Kept here is only the CDR3 DNA, which spans 39 bases and is read in frame from base 1. At the junction V is shortened by 5 bases and J by 5 bases, with 12 bases in between. The full variable domain, completed from the reference TRBV7-9 and TRBJ2-5 proteins outside the CDR3, reads DTGVSQNPRHKITKRGQNVTFRCDPISEHNRLYWYRQTLGQGPEFLTYFQNEAQLEKSRLLSDRFSAERPKGSFSTLEIQRTEQGDSAMYLCASSAVAQETQYFGPGTRLLVL.